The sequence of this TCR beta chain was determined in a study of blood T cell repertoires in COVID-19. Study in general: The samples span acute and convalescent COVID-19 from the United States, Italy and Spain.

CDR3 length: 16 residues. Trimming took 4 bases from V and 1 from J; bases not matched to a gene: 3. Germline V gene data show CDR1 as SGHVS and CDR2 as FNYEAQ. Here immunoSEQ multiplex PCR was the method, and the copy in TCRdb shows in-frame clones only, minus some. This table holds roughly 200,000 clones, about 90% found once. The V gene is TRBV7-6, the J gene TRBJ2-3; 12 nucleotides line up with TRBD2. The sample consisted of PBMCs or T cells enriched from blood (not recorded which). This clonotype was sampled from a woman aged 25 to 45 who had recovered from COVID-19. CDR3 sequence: CASSSWTSGGTDTQYF. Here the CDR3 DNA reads TGTGCCAGCAGCTCATGGACTAGCGGGGGCACAGATACGCAGTATTTT.